This T cell receptor (beta chain) was documented in a study of shared clonotypes between healthy human individuals. Notes on the study in general: Memory subsets generally showed lower estimated richness than naive subsets. Generation probability values for non-shared clonotypes were lower than those for clonotypes shared by all four donors.

V lost 4 bases, J lost 3 bases, and 4 bases stayed unmatched. Looked up from germline, CDR1 is MNHEY and CDR2 is SVGAGI. The CDR3 is 14 residues long. Worth noting for this clone: Its target is not known.

The naive CD8 fraction comprised CD45RO-negative cells positively selected for CCR7 and excluded terminally differentiated effector memory CD45RA+ cells. There were only Caucasian adults among the donors, and all lived in Nashville, Tennessee. This was a deep-level run. Produced via immunoSEQ multiplex PCR; TCRdb's table is partial and in-frame only. The table lists some 2 million clones, about 95% of them singletons. Sample: naive CD8+ T cells sorted from blood. The clonotype comes from a man between 18 and 29 years old in good health. This rearrangement joins TRBV6-5 to TRBJ2-3, with 7 nucleotides matching TRBD2. The CDR3 sequence is CASSLGGGTDTQYF. The CDR3 bases are TGTGCCAGCAGTTTGGGCGGGGGTACAGATACGCAGTATTTT.